The clone carrying this TCR beta chain was seen many times. Its antigen is not known. The data stem from a study of T cells in Graves' hyperthyroidism and ophthalmopathy. CDR1 and CDR2 (germline): LGHDT, YNNKEL (reference sequence). With 2 bases clipped from V and 7 bases from J, the junction kept 11 bases outside the gene matches. The CDR3 extends over 15 amino acids. Diagnosis relied on clinical symptoms, serum thyroxine and TRAb, thyroid ultrasound and orbital computed tomography. Points from the study as a whole: Most expanded thyroid clonotypes above 0.001 recurred in blood.

RNA transcripts served as the template for amplifying TCR beta CDR3 regions. HTBI primers were the set used in a first-round RT-PCR of the TCR CDR3. TCRdb reanalysed the multiplex PCR reads using MiXCR and keeps one entry per CDR3 protein. The sample has 300,000 to 400,000 distinct CDR3 sequences, under 25% seen once. The chain uses TRBV3-1 and TRBJ2-7; 7 bases agree with TRBD2. The sequenced sample was blood. The clonotype originates from a woman aged 50 to 60 with Graves' hyperthyroidism. CDR3 in DNA: TGTGCCAGCAGCCAATTGGGGGGGGTTACTGAGGAGCAGTACTTC. Amino acids: CASSQLGGVTEEQYF.